This TCR beta chain is drawn from a study of CD8 T cells in ankylosing spondylitis (dated by TCRdb to the late 2010s). For the study in its entirety: The study profiled T cell receptor beta repertoires in healthy donors and ankylosing spondylitis patients to find disease-linked TCR variants. Samples of peripheral blood were taken, and for ankylosing spondylitis patients, synovial fluid was collected as well. In total, the full study cohort was made up of approximately 99 healthy donors and some 26 ankylosing spondylitis patients. What the study reported, not specific to this receptor: A CD8+ phenotype was shown by the disease-linked clones, which were found at relatively low frequencies in peripheral blood. Blood from ankylosing spondylitis patients appeared to be characterized by a TCR beta motif made up of seven or eight highly homologous amino acid variants. Some motif variants had previously been reported in the synovial fluid and blood of reactive arthritis patients, which suggests shared mechanisms of disease initiation. The disease-linked clones were reported to be significantly enriched in matched synovial fluid samples from ankylosing spondylitis patients.

The sequencer listed for this sample is Illumina HiSeq 2500. TCR beta libraries were prepared by quantitative 5'-RACE with molecular barcodes. The paper's data handling went like this. A new computational method, built on a probabilistic model of VDJ rearrangement, was used to identify disease-linked TCR variants. The public reads were quality trimmed at Q25 with fastp and then assembled into clones with MiXCR by TCRdb, keeping productive beta chains. Here each entry gathers all rows of one CDR3 protein and keeps the most common genes and DNA. The V and J calls here are based on TCRdb, not the publication. The sample table contains 220,000 or so distinct CDR3 sequences; only one count was recorded for roughly a tenth of them. The ten most abundant clones make up about 19% of the sample. This clonotype was seen ten or more times. The clone's antigen remains unknown. No base-level quality is on record; no much larger clone is a single base apart.

The junction shows trimming of 2 bases on V and 1 base on J, plus 8 bases between the germline ends. The CDR3 runs 15 amino acids, cysteine and phenylalanine included. Kept here is only the CDR3 DNA, which spans 45 bases and is read in frame from base 1. The sequence was collected from a male donor with ankylosing spondylitis or in good health (not recorded which). The chain couples TRBV12-3 or TRBV12-4 to TRBJ2-2, and TRBD1 may be the D gene, going by 6 matching bases. The sample consisted of blood, either unsorted or a sorted T cell fraction (not recorded which). The CDR3 corresponds to CASSLLGGNTGELFF. The nucleotides are TGTGCCAGCAGTTTACTAGGGGGGAACACCGGGGAGCTGTTTTTT.